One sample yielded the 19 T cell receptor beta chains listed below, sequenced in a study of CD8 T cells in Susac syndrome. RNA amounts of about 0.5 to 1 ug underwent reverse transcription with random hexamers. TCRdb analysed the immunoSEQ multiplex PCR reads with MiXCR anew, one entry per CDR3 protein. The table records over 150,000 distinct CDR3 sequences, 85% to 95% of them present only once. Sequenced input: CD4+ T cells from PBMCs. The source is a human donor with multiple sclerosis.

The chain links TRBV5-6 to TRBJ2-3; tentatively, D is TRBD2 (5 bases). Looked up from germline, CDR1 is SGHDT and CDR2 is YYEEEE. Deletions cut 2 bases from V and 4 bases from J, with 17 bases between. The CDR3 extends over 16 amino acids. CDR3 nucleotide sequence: TGTGCCAGCAGCTTTGGCGGGTGGGGAGTCGCAGATACGCAGTATTTT. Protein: CASSFGGWGVADTQYF.

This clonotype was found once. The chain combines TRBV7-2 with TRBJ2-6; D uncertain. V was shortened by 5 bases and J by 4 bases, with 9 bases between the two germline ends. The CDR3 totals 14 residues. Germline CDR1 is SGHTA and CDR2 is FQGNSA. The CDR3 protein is CASSPSRGANVLTF. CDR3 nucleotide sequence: TGTGCCAGCAGCCCCAGCCGCGGGGCCAACGTCCTGACTTTC.

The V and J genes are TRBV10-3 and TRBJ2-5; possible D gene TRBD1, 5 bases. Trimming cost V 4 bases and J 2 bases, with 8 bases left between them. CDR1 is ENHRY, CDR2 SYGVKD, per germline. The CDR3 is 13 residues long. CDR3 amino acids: CAISARDQETQYF. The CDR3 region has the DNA TGTGCCATCAGTGCCAGGGATCAAGAGACCCAGTACTTC.

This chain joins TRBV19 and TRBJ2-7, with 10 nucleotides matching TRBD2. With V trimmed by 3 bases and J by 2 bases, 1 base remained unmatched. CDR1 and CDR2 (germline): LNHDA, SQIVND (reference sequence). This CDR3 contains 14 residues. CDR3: CASSMLAGAYEQYF. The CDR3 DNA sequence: TGTGCCAGTAGTATGCTAGCGGGAGCCTACGAGCAGTACTTC.

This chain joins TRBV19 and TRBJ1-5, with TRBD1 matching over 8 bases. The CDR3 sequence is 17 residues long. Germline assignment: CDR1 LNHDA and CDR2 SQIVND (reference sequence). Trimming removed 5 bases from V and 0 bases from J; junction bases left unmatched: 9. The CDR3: CASSGRGTGASNQPQHF. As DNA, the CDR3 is TGTGCCAGTAGTGGTAGGGGGACAGGTGCTAGCAATCAGCCCCAGCATTTT.

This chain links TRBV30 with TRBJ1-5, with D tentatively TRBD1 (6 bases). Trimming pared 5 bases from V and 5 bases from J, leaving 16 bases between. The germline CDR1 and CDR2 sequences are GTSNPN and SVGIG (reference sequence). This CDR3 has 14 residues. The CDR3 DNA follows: TGTGCCTGGGGCCCTGGGGGGCGAGATCAGCCCCAGCATTTT. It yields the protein CAWGPGGRDQPQHF.

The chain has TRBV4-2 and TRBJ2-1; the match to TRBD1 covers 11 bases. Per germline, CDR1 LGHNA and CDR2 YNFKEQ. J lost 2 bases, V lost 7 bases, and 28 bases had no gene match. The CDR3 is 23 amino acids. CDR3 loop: CASTKGTRTGGFGLAKTYNEQFF. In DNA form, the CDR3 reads TGTGCCAGCACCAAAGGAACCCGGACAGGGGGCTTCGGACTAGCTAAAACCTACAATGAGCAGTTCTTC.

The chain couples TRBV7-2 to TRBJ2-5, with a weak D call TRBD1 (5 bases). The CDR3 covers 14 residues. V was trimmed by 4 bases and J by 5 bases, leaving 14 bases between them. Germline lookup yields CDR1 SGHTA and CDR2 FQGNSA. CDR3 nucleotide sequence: TGTGCCAGCAGCTCGAACAGGCTGCGGGAGACCCAGTACTTC. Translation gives CASSSNRLRETQYF.

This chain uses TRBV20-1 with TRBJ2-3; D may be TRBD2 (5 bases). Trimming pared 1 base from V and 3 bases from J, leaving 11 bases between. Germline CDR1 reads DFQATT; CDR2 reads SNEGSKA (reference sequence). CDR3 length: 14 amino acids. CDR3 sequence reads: CSARGTLGTDTQYF. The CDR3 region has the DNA TGCAGTGCTAGAGGGACTTTAGGTACAGATACGCAGTATTTT.

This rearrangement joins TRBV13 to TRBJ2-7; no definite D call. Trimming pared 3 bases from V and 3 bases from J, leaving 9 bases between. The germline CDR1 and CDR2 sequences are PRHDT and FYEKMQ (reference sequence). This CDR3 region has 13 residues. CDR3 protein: CASSLAGLYEQYF. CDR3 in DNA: TGTGCCAGCAGCTTGGCAGGCCTCTACGAGCAGTACTTC.

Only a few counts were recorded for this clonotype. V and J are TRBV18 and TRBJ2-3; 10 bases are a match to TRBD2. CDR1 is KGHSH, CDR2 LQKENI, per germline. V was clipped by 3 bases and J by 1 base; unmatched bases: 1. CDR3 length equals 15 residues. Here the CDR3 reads CASSPLAGGTDTQYF. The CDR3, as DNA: TGTGCCAGCTCACCCCTAGCGGGAGGCACAGATACGCAGTATTTT.

The CDR3: CASPRGVGRNTEAFF. The CDR3 coding sequence is TGTGCCAGTCCCCGGGGGGTGGGACGGAACACTGAAGCTTTCTTT. This chain connects TRBV2 to TRBJ1-1, with a weak D call TRBD1 (5 bases). The V gene lost 9 bases and the J gene lost 1 base, with 18 bases spanning the gap. Germline V gene data show CDR1 as SNHLY and CDR2 as FYNNEI. This CDR3 has 15 residues.

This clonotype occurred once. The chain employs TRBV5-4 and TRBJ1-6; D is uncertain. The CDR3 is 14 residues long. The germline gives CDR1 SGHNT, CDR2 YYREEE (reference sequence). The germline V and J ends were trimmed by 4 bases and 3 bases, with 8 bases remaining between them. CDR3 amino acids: CASSQDFYNSPLHF. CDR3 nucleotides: TGTGCCAGCAGCCAAGATTTCTATAATTCACCCCTCCACTTT.

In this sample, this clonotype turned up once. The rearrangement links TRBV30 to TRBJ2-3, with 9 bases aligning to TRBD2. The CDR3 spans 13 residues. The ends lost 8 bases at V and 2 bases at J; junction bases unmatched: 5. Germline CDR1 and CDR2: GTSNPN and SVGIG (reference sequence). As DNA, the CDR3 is TGTGCCAAGCGGGGGGCCGACACAGATACGCAGTATTTT. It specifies CAKRGADTDTQYF.

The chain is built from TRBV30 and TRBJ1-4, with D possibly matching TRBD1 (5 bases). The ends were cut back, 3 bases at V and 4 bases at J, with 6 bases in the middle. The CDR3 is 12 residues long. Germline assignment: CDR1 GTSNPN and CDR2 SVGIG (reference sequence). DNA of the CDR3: TGTGCCTGGAGGGGACTTAATGAAAAACTGTTTTTT. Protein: CAWRGLNEKLFF.

The CDR3, as DNA: TGTGCCTGGAGTCCCGGAGGGACGCAGTATTTT. Translation: CAWSPGGTQYF. This chain uses TRBV30 with TRBJ2-3; D may be TRBD2 (6 bases). The germline V gene has CDR1 GTSNPN and CDR2 SVGIG (reference sequence). Trimming left V 2 bases short and J 9 bases short, with 9 bases between. The CDR3 extends over 11 amino acids.

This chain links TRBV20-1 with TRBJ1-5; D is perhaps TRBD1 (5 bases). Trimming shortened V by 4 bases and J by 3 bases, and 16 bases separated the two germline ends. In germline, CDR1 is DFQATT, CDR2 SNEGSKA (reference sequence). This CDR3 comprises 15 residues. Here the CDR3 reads CSAKVGGLNNQPQHF. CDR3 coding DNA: TGCAGTGCTAAAGTTGGGGGTCTCAACAATCAGCCCCAGCATTTT.

The CDR3 loop reads CATSDLEGKLFF. The CDR3 nucleotides read TGTGCCACCAGTGATCTGGAGGGAAAACTGTTTTTT. The chain combines TRBV24-1 with TRBJ1-4; D remains unclear. This CDR3 is 12 amino acids long. CDR1 is KGHDR and CDR2 is SFDVKD in the germline V gene. V lost 3 bases to trimming and J lost 10 bases, with 8 bases between them.

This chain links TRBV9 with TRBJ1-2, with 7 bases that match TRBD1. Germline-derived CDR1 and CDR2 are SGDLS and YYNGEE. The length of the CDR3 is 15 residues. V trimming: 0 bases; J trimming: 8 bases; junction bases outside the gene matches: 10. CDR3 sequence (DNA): TGTGCCAGCAGCGTAGAGACAGGGAACTATGGCGGCTACACCTTC. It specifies CASSVETGNYGGYTF.